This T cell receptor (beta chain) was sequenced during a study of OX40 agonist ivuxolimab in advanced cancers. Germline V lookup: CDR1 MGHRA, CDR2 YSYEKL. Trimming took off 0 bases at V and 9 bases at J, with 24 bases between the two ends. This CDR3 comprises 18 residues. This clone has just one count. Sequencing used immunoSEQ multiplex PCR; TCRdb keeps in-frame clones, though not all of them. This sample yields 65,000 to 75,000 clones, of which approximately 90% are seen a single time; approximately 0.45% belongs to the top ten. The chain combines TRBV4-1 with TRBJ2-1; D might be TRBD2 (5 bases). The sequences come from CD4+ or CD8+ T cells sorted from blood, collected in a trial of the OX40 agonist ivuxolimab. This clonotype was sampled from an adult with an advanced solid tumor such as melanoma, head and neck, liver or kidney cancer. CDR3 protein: CASSQDPSRLRALSEQFF. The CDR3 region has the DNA TGCGCCAGCAGCCAAGACCCGAGTCGGCTGAGGGCCCTCAGTGAGCAGTTCTTC.